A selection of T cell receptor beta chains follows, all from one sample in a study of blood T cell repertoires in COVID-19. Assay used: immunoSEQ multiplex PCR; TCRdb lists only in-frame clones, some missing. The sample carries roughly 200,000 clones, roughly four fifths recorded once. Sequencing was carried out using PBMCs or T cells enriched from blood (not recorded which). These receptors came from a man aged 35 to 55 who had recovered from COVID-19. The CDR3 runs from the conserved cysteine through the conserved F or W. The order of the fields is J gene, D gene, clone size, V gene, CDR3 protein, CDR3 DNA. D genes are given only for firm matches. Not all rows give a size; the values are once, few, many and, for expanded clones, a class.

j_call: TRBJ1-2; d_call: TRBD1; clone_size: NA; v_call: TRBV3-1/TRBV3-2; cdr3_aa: CASSILQGGYGYTF; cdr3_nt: TGTGCCAGCAGCATCTTACAGGGGGGCTATGGCTACACCTTC
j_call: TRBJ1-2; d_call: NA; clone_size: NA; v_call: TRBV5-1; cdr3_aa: CASSLFGSVDGYTF; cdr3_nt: TGCGCCAGCAGCTTGTTCGGGTCGGTCGATGGCTACACCTTC
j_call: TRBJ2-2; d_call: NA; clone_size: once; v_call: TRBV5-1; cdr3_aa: CASSSRPGTPTKNTGELFF; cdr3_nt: TGCGCCAGCAGCTCCAGACCCGGGACTCCCACCAAGAACACCGGGGAGCTGTTTTTT
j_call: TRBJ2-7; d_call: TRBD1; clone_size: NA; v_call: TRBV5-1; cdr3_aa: CASSRQGAREEQYF; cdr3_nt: TGCGCCAGCAGCCGACAGGGGGCGCGTGAAGAGCAGTACTTC
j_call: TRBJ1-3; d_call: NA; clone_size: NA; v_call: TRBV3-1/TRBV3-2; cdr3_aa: CASSSLGGNTIYF; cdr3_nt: TGTGCCAGCAGCTCCCTCGGGGGAAACACCATATATTTT
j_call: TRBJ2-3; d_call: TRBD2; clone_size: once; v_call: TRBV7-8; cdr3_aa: CASSQAGLAGGGRQYF; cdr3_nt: TGTGCCAGCAGTCAGGCGGGACTAGCGGGAGGCGGGAGGCAGTATTTT
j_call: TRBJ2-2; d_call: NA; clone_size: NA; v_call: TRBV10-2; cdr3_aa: CASGLYGVRELFF; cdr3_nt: TGCGCCAGCGGACTTTATGGAGTCCGGGAGCTGTTTTTT
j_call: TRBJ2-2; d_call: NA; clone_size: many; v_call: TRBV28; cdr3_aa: CASSPPGDNTGELFF; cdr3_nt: TGTGCCAGCAGCCCTCCGGGAGATAACACCGGGGAGCTGTTTTTT
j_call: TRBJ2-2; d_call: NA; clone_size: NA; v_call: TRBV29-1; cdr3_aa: CSARPAGTGELFF; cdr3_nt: TGCAGCGCCCGTCCGGCGGGCACCGGGGAGCTGTTTTTT
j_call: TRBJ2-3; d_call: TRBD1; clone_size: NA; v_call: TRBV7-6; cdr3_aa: CASSPTGVSTDTQYF; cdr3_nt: TGTGCCAGCAGCCCGACAGGGGTCTCTACAGATACGCAGTATTTT
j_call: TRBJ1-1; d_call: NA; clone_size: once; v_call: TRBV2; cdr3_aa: CASSVRIQPSNTEAFF; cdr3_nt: TGTGCCAGCAGTGTCCGGATACAGCCATCGAACACTGAAGCTTTCTTT
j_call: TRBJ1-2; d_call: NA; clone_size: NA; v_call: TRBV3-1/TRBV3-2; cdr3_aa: CASSHEGIFYGYTF; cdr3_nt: TGTGCCAGCAGCCATGAGGGAATCTTTTATGGCTACACCTTC
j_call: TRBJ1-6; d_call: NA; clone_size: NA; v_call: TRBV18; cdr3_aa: CASSQAGLLNSPLHF; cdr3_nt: TGTGCCAGCTCACAAGCGGGACTCCTTAATTCACCCCTCCACTTT
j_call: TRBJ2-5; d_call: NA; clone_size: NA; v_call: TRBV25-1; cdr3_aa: CASSEYWPETQYF; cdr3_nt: TGTGCCAGCAGTGAATATTGGCCCGAGACCCAGTACTTC
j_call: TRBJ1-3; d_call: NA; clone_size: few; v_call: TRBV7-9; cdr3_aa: CASSPRTVSSGNTIYF; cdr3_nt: TGTGCCAGCAGCCCAAGGACAGTAAGCTCTGGAAACACCATATATTTT
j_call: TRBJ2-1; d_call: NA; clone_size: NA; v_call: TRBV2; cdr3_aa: CASSDSGVVNEQFF; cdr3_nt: TGTGCCAGCAGTGATTCGGGAGTCGTGAATGAGCAGTTCTTC
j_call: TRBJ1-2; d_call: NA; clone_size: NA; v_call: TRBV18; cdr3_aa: CASSESGESGYTF; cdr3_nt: TGTGCCAGCTCAGAATCGGGGGAGAGTGGCTACACCTTC
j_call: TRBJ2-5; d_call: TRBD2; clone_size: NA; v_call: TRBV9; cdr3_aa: CASSEGLAIRMETQYF; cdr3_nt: TGTGCCAGCAGCGAGGGACTAGCGATAAGAATGGAGACCCAGTACTTC
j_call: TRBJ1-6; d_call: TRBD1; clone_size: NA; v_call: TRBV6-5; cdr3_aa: CASISPGGNNSPLHF; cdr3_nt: TGTGCCAGCATTTCCCCAGGGGGCAATAATTCACCCCTCCACTTT
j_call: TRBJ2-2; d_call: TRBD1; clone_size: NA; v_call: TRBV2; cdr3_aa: CASSVPQGADTGELFF; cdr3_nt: TGTGCCAGCAGTGTCCCACAGGGGGCGGACACCGGGGAGCTGTTTTTT
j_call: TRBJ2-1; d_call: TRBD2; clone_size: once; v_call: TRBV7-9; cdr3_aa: CASSSPGTSGGVNEQFF; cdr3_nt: TGTGCCAGCAGCTCTCCCGGGACTAGCGGGGGGGTTAATGAGCAGTTCTTC
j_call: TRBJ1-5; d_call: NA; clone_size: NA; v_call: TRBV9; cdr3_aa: CASSVGKGSSNQPQHF; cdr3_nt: TGTGCCAGCAGCGTAGGTAAAGGGAGTAGCAATCAGCCCCAGCATTTT
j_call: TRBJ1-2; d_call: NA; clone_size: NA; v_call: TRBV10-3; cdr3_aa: CAIRTDSYYGYTF; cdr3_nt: TGTGCCATCAGGACGGACTCGTACTATGGCTACACCTTC
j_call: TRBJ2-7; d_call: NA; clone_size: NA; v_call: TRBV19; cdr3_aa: CASSIPIGVSSYEQYF; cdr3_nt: TGTGCCAGTAGTATACCGATAGGGGTGAGCTCCTACGAGCAGTACTTC
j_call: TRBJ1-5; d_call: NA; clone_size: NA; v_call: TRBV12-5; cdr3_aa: CASVPDRSNQPQHF; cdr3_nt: TGTGCTAGTGTCCCTGACCGGAGTAATCAGCCCCAGCATTTT
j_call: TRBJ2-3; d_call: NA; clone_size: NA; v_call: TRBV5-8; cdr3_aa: CASSLGTGGTTDTQYF; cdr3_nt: TGTGCCAGCAGCCTAGGTACTGGGGGGACCACAGATACGCAGTATTTT
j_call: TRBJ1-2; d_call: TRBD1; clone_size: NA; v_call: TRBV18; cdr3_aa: CASSPSKGQGGGYTF; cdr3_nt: TGTGCCAGCTCACCAAGTAAGGGACAGGGTGGCGGCTACACCTTC